This T cell receptor (beta chain) was profiled in a study of blood T cell repertoires in COVID-19 (dated by TCRdb to 2020 to 2021). In the study overall: Collaborator samples came from the United States, Italy and Spain and covered acute and convalescent phases of COVID-19. The material from the prospective study consisted of cDNA or gDNA derived from T cells, B-cell-depleted T cells, or PBMCs. Deeply sampled blood TCRbeta repertoires from subjects exposed to, actively infected with, or recovered from COVID-19 were included in the dataset. A freely available public database, intended as a resource for researchers studying the immune response to SARS-CoV-2, is where the repertoires were released. The samples were drawn from two sources: the first 160 participants of the ongoing ImmuneRACE study, and 1,000 to 1,500 subjects contributed by 6 global collaborators. Sample metadata almost always included a de-identified subject ID, COVID-19 status, age in years and sex. Where available, HLA class I and class II types were taken from metadata supplied by the sample provider and were not determined by assay-based typing. Results the study describes overall, beyond this receptor: Clinical and demographic metadata were provided uncurated, with the amount varying by source and participant.

Enrolling through a virtual design, the prospective study's participants ranged in age from roughly 18 to 89 years and lived across 24 United States geographic areas. To assign participants to cohorts, the prospective study relied on clinical history that participants themselves reported in a screening survey and a study questionnaire. In the prospective study, mobile phlebotomists collected whole blood, serum and a nasopharyngeal or oropharyngeal swab from each participant. Participants in the prospective study had the option to provide additional blood draws and questionnaires over an approximately 2-month period. Before DNA extraction, blood samples from the prospective study were shipped at room temperature or frozen. As for this clone: There is no known antigen for this receptor. Per-base quality was not reported, and no clone a single base away is much larger than it.

TCRbeta CDR3 regions were amplified from genomic DNA by means of the immunoSEQ Assay, a bias-controlled multiplex PCR. The study's processing was this. The number of nucleated cells in each sample was estimated by amplification of reference gene primers within the assay. To quantify the absolute abundance of each unique TCRbeta CDR3 rearrangement, sequence reads were collapsed and filtered. For each sample, productive Simpson clonality was calculated as the square root of Simpson's diversity index over productive rearrangements. TCRdb retrieved this table from immuneACCESS and kept in-frame rearrangements only. Not all clones are present; in checked studies, unresolved V genes account for under half, and no reason is known for the remainder. The V and J calls and clone size come from that table; D and trimming were worked out from the DNA. Here the sample has approximately 65,000 clones; 65% to 85% occur a single time. The ten top clones hold 3.5% to 4% of the sample.

V loses 1 base of germline sequence and J loses 1 base, and the interval between the two ends is 12 bases. The germline V gene encodes CDR1 LGHNA and CDR2 YNFKEQ. The CDR3 spans 16 residues, from the cysteine through the phenylalanine. The CDR3 DNA has 48 bases and is translated from base 1. The chain employs TRBV4-2 and TRBJ2-3, with the D gene too uncertain to name. This clonotype was obtained from a woman aged 40 to 50 with acute COVID-19. Sequencing was done on a sample of PBMCs or T cells enriched from blood (not recorded which). The CDR3 reads as follows: CASSQVVSGGTDTQYF. Here is the DNA: TGTGCCAGCAGCCAAGTGGTATCAGGCGGCACAGATACGCAGTATTTT.